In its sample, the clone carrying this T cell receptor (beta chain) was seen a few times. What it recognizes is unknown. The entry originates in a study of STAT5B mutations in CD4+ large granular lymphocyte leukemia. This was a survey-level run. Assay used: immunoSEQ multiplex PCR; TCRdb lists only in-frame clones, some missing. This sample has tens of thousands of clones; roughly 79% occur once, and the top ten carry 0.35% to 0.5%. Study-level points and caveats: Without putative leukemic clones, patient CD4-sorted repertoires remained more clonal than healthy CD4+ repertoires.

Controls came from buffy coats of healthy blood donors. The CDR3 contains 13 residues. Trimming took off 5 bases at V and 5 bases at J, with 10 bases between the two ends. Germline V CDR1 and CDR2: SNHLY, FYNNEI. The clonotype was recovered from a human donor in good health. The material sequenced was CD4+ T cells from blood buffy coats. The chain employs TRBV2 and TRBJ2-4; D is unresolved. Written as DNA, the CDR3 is TGTGCCAGCAGTAGAAAAAGGGAAAACATTCAGTACTTC. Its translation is CASSRKRENIQYF.